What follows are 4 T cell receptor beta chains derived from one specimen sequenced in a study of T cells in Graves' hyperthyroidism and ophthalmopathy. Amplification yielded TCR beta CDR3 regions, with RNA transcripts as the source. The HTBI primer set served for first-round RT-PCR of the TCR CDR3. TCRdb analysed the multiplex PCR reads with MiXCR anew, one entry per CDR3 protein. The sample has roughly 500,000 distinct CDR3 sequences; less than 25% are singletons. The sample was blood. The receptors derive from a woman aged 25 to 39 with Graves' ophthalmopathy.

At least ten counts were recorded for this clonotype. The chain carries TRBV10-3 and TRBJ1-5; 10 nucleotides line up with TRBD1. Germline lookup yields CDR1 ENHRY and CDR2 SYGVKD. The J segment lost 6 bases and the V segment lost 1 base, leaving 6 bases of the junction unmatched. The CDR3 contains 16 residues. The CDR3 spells CAISEFGTGEGQPQHF. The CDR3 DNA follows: TGTGCCATCAGTGAGTTTGGGACAGGGGAAGGTCAGCCCCAGCATTTT.

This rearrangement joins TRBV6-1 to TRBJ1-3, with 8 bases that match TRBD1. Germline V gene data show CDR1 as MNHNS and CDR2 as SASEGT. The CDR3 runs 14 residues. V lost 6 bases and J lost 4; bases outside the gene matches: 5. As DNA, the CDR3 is TGTGCCAGCAGGAGACAGGGGACCGGAAACACCATATATTTT. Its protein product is CASRRQGTGNTIYF.

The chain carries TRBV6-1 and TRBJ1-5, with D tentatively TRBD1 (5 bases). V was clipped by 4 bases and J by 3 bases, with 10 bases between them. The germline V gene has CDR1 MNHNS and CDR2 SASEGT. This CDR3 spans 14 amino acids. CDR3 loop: CASSGAQVNQPQHF. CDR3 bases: TGTGCCAGCAGTGGAGCACAGGTCAATCAGCCCCAGCATTTT.

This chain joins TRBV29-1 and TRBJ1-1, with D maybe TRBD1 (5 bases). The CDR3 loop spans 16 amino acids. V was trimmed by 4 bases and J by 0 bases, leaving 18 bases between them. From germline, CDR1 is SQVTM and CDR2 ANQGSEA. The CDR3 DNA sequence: TGCAGCGTTGGGTCACCGGGACTGAGCATGAACACTGAAGCTTTCTTT. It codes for CSVGSPGLSMNTEAFF.